This T cell receptor (beta chain) is drawn from a study of T-cell reconstitution after alpha-beta-depleted transplantation in children. The CDR3 consists of 15 residues. Trimming stripped 5 bases from V and 6 bases from J, with 18 bases between. Germline V gene data show CDR1 as SGHVS and CDR2 as FNYEAQ. Using unique molecular identifiers, the investigators prepared the TCRbeta library. MiXCR, run by TCRdb on the PCR reads, gives a single entry per CDR3 protein. This table holds over 200,000 distinct CDR3 sequences, approximately 15% found once. Comments on this clonotype: Its antigen is unidentified.

Study-level findings and limits: A year post-transplant, T-cell counts and diversity derived mostly from newly produced T cells. TCRbeta diversity was high at day 60 in some patients (a result of surviving recipient T cells and thymic progenitors). By about two months after transplant, alpha-beta T cells reportedly arose from several hundred graft clones that had expanded.

The sequenced sample was PBMCs, mostly from graft donor cells, obtained 360 days after TCRalphabeta/CD19-depleted stem cell transplant. This TCR was recovered from a male patient between 2 and 10 years old who had a stem cell transplant for acute lymphoblastic leukemia, so the T cells may come from the graft donor. The V and J genes are TRBV7-6 and TRBJ2-3; D could derive from TRBD1 or TRBD2 (5 bases each). In nucleotides, the CDR3 is TGTGCCAGCAGCCTAACAGAAGGGGAGTCCGATACGCAGTATTTT. Protein sequence: CASSLTEGESDTQYF.